The 13 T cell receptor beta chains given below trace back to one sample, sequenced in a study of cytomegalovirus exposure and HLA in healthy donors (dated by TCRdb to about 2017). Receptor libraries were prepared by the immunoSEQ multiplex PCR assay. A mixture of 60 forward primers for TCR Vbeta segments and 13 reverse primers for TCR Jbeta segments was used in the multiplex PCR. TCRdb carries this immuneACCESS record with in-frame sequences only. Its versions omit some clonotypes, under half of them owing to an unresolved V gene in the studies checked, with the rest unexplained. This sample holds approximately 120,000 clones; 74% were observed only once. The top ten clones comprise more than 3.5% of the sample. The sample taken for sequencing was PBMCs. These receptors were collected from a man aged 35 to 55 in good health and CMV-seropositive.

V is TRBV10-3 and J is TRBJ1-1; 8 bases match TRBD1. The ends lost 3 bases at V and 4 bases at J; junction bases unmatched: 19. Germline values: CDR1 ENHRY, CDR2 SYGVKD. The CDR3 is 19 amino acids. The CDR3 here is CAISEFGREGQVGITEAFF. Written as DNA, the CDR3 is TGTGCCATCAGTGAATTCGGTAGAGAGGGACAGGTAGGAATCACTGAAGCTTTCTTT.

The chain employs TRBV10-1 and TRBJ2-1; tentative D call: TRBD1 (6 bases). Trimming stripped 3 bases from V and 8 bases from J, with 17 bases between. The CDR3 extends over 15 amino acids. Germline CDR1 WNHNN, CDR2 SYGVQD (reference sequence). CDR3 bases: TGCGCCAGCAGTGAAAATACTCAGGGGACGGATGAGCAGTTCTTC. It translates to CASSENTQGTDEQFF.

This clone appeared once. J is TRBJ1-1 and V is TRBV9; D may be TRBD1 (5 bases). This CDR3 is built from 13 residues. V was clipped by 0 bases and J by 5 bases, with 8 bases between them. Germline V gene sequence: CDR1 SGDLS, CDR2 YYNGEE. The CDR3 bases are TGTGCCAGCAGCGTAGAGGGGTGGACTGAAGCTTTCTTT. It specifies CASSVEGWTEAFF.

V usage is TRBV28 and J usage is TRBJ2-2, with 10 bases fitting TRBD2. The CDR3 is 19 amino acids. Trimming cost V 4 bases and J 0 bases; bases outside gene matches: 11. In germline, CDR1 is MDHEN, CDR2 SYDVKM. The CDR3 spells CASSSVMVAGGSNTGELFF. Written as DNA, the CDR3 is TGTGCCAGCAGTTCAGTCATGGTAGCGGGAGGCTCGAACACCGGGGAGCTGTTTTTT.

The chain employs TRBV6-5 and TRBJ2-7; a weak D match, TRBD1 (5 bases). The germline V and J ends were trimmed by 8 bases and 7 bases, with 12 bases remaining between them. Looked up from germline, CDR1 is MNHEY and CDR2 is SVGAGI. This CDR3 has 11 amino acids. CDR3 DNA: TGTGCCAGCCTCGAAGGGGAAGAGCAGTACTTC. As protein: CASLEGEEQYF.

The DNA for the CDR3 is TGTGCCAGTAGCGATATGGCGGGGACTAGAGGCTACGAGCAGTACTTC. Its translation: CASSDMAGTRGYEQYF. V gene TRBV19 combines with J gene TRBJ2-7; 8 bases match TRBD2. V lost 6 bases, J lost 3 bases, and 13 bases stayed unmatched. Germline V gene data show CDR1 as LNHDA and CDR2 as SQIVND (reference sequence). The CDR3 totals 16 residues.

The V gene is TRBV19, the J gene TRBJ2-7; unclear D gene. Germline CDR1 LNHDA, CDR2 SQIVND (reference sequence). Deletions cut 5 bases from V and 4 bases from J, with 21 bases between. This CDR3 is built from 16 residues. CDR3: CASSVILVLTPYEQYF. CDR3 nucleotides: TGTGCCAGTAGTGTTATTCTAGTCTTAACCCCGTACGAGCAGTACTTC.

This chain links TRBV5-1 with TRBJ1-1; a possible D gene is TRBD1 (6 bases). Trimming removed 0 bases at V and 2 bases at J, with 11 bases between. The CDR3 consists of 15 residues. From germline, CDR1 is SGHRS and CDR2 YFSETQ. The CDR3 loop reads CASSLVQGRNTEAFF. CDR3 sequence (DNA): TGCGCCAGCAGCTTGGTTCAGGGGAGAAACACTGAAGCTTTCTTT.

This chain links TRBV5-1 with TRBJ2-1; TRBD2 matches at 9 bases. The CDR3 extends over 15 amino acids. After removal of 1 base from V and 7 bases from J, the junction contained 6 bases not matched to a gene. CDR1 is SGHRS and CDR2 is YFSETQ in the germline V gene. Written as DNA, the CDR3 is TGCGCCAGCAGCTTGAAAGCGGGGGGCCCTAATGAGCAGTTCTTC. Translated, it gives CASSLKAGGPNEQFF. Full variable domain (rest looked up from reference TRBV5-1 and TRBJ2-1): KAGVTQTPRYLIKTRGQQVTLSCSPISGHRSVSWYQQTPGQGLQFLFEYFSETQRNKGNFPGRFSGRQFSNSRSEMNVSTLELGDSALYLCASSLKAGGPNEQFFGPGTRLTVL.

The rearrangement links TRBV18 to TRBJ1-5; tentatively, D is TRBD1 (5 bases). Deletions cut 5 bases from V and 5 bases from J, with 10 bases between. The CDR3 length is 13 residues. Per germline, CDR1 KGHSH and CDR2 LQKENI. In nucleotides, the CDR3 is TGTGCCAGCTCAGAAGGAGGGGATCAGCCCCAGCATTTT. This sequence encodes CASSEGGDQPQHF.

V is TRBV9 and J is TRBJ2-3; no clear D gene. The CDR3 covers 16 residues. V was trimmed by 4 bases and J by 0 bases, leaving 15 bases between them. Germline CDR1 reads SGDLS; CDR2 reads YYNGEE. This CDR3 reads CASSPVGTSSTDTQYF. CDR3 nucleotides: TGTGCCAGCAGCCCGGTTGGTACGTCTAGCACAGATACGCAGTATTTT. Based on the CDR3 plus reference TRBV9 and TRBJ2-3, the full variable domain is DSGVTQTPKHLITATGQRVTLRCSPRSGDLSVYWYQQSLDQGLQFLIQYYNGEERAKGNILERFSAQQFPDLHSELNLSSLELGDSALYFCASSPVGTSSTDTQYFGPGTRLTVL.

The V and J genes are TRBV10-3 and TRBJ2-2, with 7 bases that match TRBD2. This CDR3 comprises 15 residues. Germline V gene data show CDR1 as ENHRY and CDR2 as SYGVKD. The junction had 9 bases not matched to a gene; V was cut back by 5 bases and J by 6 bases. This CDR3 reads CAISFGGSGPGELFF. DNA for the CDR3: TGTGCCATCAGTTTCGGGGGGTCCGGGCCCGGGGAGCTGTTTTTT.

The chain has TRBV6-5 and TRBJ2-1, with D possibly being TRBD2 (6 bases). Germline V gene lookup returns CDR1 MNHEY and CDR2 SVGAGI. The CDR3 runs to 15 residues. V was cut by 4 bases and J by 8 bases, with 18 bases left in between. CDR3: CASSSTSSVRDEQFF. CDR3 in DNA: TGTGCCAGCAGTTCTACATCTAGCGTTCGCGATGAGCAGTTCTTC.